The entry below gives a single T cell receptor (beta chain) sequence along with its context. The table came from immunoSEQ multiplex PCR; TCRdb's copy has only in-frame clones and leaves some out. The table shows about 49,000 clones, with approximately 80% occurring only once. The record originates from a study of radiation and T cells in renal cell carcinoma. The CDR3 has 14 amino acids. Trimming cost V 7 bases and J 5 bases; bases outside gene matches: 10. Germline CDR1 is MNHEY and CDR2 is SVGAGI. Time point specified: baseline pretreatment blood. This sample's treatment: 15 Gy SBRT to primary tumor, nephrectomy 4 weeks later. This renal cell carcinoma was of the clear cell type.

This chain joins TRBV6-5 and TRBJ1-1; TRBD1 aligns across 7 bases. This clonotype was obtained from a woman aged 70-85 years with renal cell carcinoma. This specimen was blood, taken from a patient whose treatment included radiotherapy and nephrectomy. CDR3 nucleotides: TGTGCCAGCATAGGGGGCGCGGCGGAAACTGAAGCTTTCTTT. Translation: CASIGGAAETEAFF.